This T cell receptor beta chain was sequenced for a study of cytomegalovirus exposure and HLA in healthy donors. Study outcomes and limitations: In vitro checks showed that a few CMV-associated chains really do target CMV antigens.

In the case of this clone: What it recognizes is unknown.

Both 60 Vbeta primers and 13 Jbeta primers went into the PCR. Assay used: immunoSEQ multiplex PCR; TCRdb lists only in-frame clones, some missing. Among 60,000 to 65,000 clones listed, approximately 71% were seen once. Germline-derived CDR1 and CDR2 are MNHEY and SMNVEV (reference sequence). J lost 4 bases, V lost 9 bases, and 14 bases had no gene match. The CDR3 totals 16 residues. The material sequenced was PBMCs. J is TRBJ1-2 and V is TRBV27, with 10 bases that match TRBD1. The receptor was isolated from a man aged 45-65 years in good health and CMV-seropositive. CDR3 nucleotides: TGTGCCAGTACGCCCCGTGCGGGACAGGGGCCCTATGGCTACACCTTC. Protein sequence: CASTPRAGQGPYGYTF.